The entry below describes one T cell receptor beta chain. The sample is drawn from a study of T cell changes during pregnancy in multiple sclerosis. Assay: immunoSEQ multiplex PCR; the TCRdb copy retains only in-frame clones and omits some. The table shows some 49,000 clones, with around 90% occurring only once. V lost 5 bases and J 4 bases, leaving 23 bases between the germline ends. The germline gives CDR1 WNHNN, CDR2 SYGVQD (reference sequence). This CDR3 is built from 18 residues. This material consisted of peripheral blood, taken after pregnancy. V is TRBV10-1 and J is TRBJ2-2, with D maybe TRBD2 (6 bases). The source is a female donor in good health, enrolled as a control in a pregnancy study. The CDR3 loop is CASSLTPIADIPTGELFF. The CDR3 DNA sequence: TGCGCCAGCAGTCTAACACCTATAGCGGACATACCCACCGGGGAGCTGTTTTTT.